Listed here are 26 T cell receptor beta chains from one sample, sequenced in a study of T-cell memory formation after mild COVID-19. TCRdb re-called the 5' RACE reads through MiXCR, storing one row per CDR3 protein. This repertoire shows roughly 170,000 distinct CDR3 sequences, around 21% found once; its top ten account for roughly 23%. Sequenced: PBMCs or a T cell subset sorted from them (not recorded which). These TCRs come from an adult woman who had mild COVID-19 (a few samples of this study predate the infection). Cell type and time point are not known.

The J gene is TRBJ1-4, the V gene TRBV7-2; 8 bases are shared with TRBD1. This CDR3 has 14 residues. J was trimmed by 7 bases and V by 5 bases; bases with no gene match: 6. Germline V gives CDR1 SGHTA, CDR2 FQGNSA. Here the CDR3 reads CASSPQGAGEKLFF. The DNA for the CDR3 is TGTGCCAGCAGCCCCCAGGGGGCCGGTGAAAAACTGTTTTTT.

The chain couples TRBV20-1 to TRBJ2-5; D is unresolved. The CDR3 is made up of 13 amino acids. Germline values: CDR1 DFQATT, CDR2 SNEGSKA (reference sequence). The CDR3 loop reads CSSQSRYQETQYF. CDR3 DNA sequence: TGCAGCTCGCAGAGTCGGTACCAAGAGACCCAGTACTTC.

A few counts support this clonotype. V is TRBV5-6 and J is TRBJ2-7, with 9 bases identical to TRBD1. V lost 3 bases and J lost 1; bases outside the gene matches: 5. The CDR3 extends over 15 amino acids. Germline loops: CDR1 SGHDT, CDR2 YYEEEE. The CDR3 reads CASSSWTGASYEQYF. The CDR3 DNA sequence: TGTGCCAGCAGCTCATGGACAGGGGCATCCTACGAGCAGTACTTC.

This clonotype was counted only a few times. This rearrangement joins TRBV24-1 to TRBJ2-2; tentatively, D is TRBD1 (6 bases). Looked up from germline, CDR1 is KGHDR and CDR2 is SFDVKD. This CDR3 is 16 amino acids long. Trimming pared 0 bases from V and 4 bases from J, leaving 11 bases between. The CDR3 DNA reads as TGTGCCACCAGTGATTTGCGGACAGACACCACCGGGGAGCTGTTTTTT. Translated, it gives CATSDLRTDTTGELFF.

The chain links TRBV7-8 to TRBJ2-7; 7 bases are shared with TRBD1. The CDR3 spans 15 residues. The germline gives CDR1 SGHVS, CDR2 FQNEAQ. J gave up 5 bases and V 6 bases, and 13 bases lay outside the gene matches. The CDR3 region is CASSDPVQGSHEQYF. CDR3 sequence (DNA): TGTGCCAGCAGTGACCCGGTACAGGGGAGCCACGAGCAGTACTTC.

This clonotype was observed a handful of times. The rearrangement links TRBV2 to TRBJ2-7, with 10 nucleotides matching TRBD1. Germline assignment: CDR1 SNHLY and CDR2 FYNNEI. J gave up 6 bases and V 9 bases, and 11 bases lay outside the gene matches. The CDR3 consists of 14 residues. The CDR3 here is CASPSRQGAGEQYF. CDR3 DNA: TGTGCCAGTCCCAGTAGACAGGGGGCGGGCGAGCAGTACTTC.

There are a few counts of this clonotype. The rearrangement uses TRBV7-8 and TRBJ2-7; 7 nucleotides agree with TRBD2. This CDR3 region has 13 residues. Per the germline V gene, CDR1 is SGHVS and CDR2 is FQNEAQ. V trimming: 3 bases; J trimming: 2 bases; junction bases outside the gene matches: 1. The CDR3 is CASSFRGAYEQYF. The DNA of the CDR3 is TGTGCCAGCAGCTTCCGGGGGGCCTACGAGCAGTACTTC.

The V and J genes are TRBV24-1 and TRBJ2-7; D possibly corresponds to TRBD2 (6 bases). The germline gives CDR1 KGHDR, CDR2 SFDVKD. This CDR3 spans 13 amino acids. V lost 5 bases to trimming and J lost 4 bases, with 11 bases between them. CDR3: CATSGGVGYEQYF. The CDR3 DNA is TGTGCCACCAGTGGCGGGGTAGGATACGAGCAGTACTTC.

The rearrangement uses TRBV29-1 and TRBJ2-3; D is unclear. The CDR3 is 10 amino acids. V lost 7 bases to trimming and J lost 8 bases, with 10 bases between them. Germline-derived CDR1 and CDR2 are SQVTM and ANQGSEA. CDR3 DNA sequence: TGCAGCGCCTATACGGGTACGCAGTATTTT. As protein: CSAYTGTQYF.

The V call is TRBV7-8, the J call TRBJ1-1, with D unclear. V was cut by 0 bases and J by 4 bases, with 12 bases left in between. Germline lookup yields CDR1 SGHVS and CDR2 FQNEAQ. The CDR3 spans 15 residues. This chain's CDR3 is CASSLATTVVTEAFF. CDR3 coding DNA: TGTGCCAGCAGCTTAGCAACGACTGTCGTCACTGAAGCTTTCTTT.

The chain combines TRBV29-1 with TRBJ2-1; tentative D call: TRBD2 (6 bases). Per germline, CDR1 SQVTM and CDR2 ANQGSEA. V was shortened by 4 bases and J by 4 bases, with 8 bases between the two germline ends. CDR3 size: 12 residues. The CDR3 DNA reads TGCAGCGTTGGGGGGAGGTACAATGAGCAGTTCTTC. Encoded protein: CSVGGRYNEQFF.

The chain employs TRBV12-3 or TRBV12-4 and TRBJ1-2; TRBD1 matches at 9 bases. The CDR3 is 16 residues long. V was clipped by 3 bases and J by 10 bases; unmatched bases: 15. The CDR3 nucleotides are TGTGCCAGCAGTTTTAGTCCCGAACCGGGACAGGGAGACTACACCTTC. Translating gives CASSFSPEPGQGDYTF.

The chain joins TRBV13 to TRBJ2-1; TRBD2 matches 14 bases. Trimming cost V 4 bases and J 8 bases; bases outside gene matches: 4. CDR1 and CDR2 (germline): PRHDT, FYEKMQ (reference sequence). The CDR3 extends over 15 amino acids. The CDR3 is CASSWGLAGDHEQFF. The CDR3, as DNA: TGTGCCAGCAGCTGGGGACTAGCGGGAGATCATGAGCAGTTCTTC.

Ten or more counts support this clonotype. The chain is built from TRBV6-1 and TRBJ2-7, with 9 bases fitting TRBD1. The germline V gene has CDR1 MNHNS and CDR2 SASEGT. V was clipped by 1 base and J by 1 base; unmatched bases: 2. This CDR3 contains 15 residues. The CDR3 DNA reads TGTGCCAGCAGTGAAGAGGGACAGGGTTCCTACGAGCAGTACTTC. It codes for CASSEEGQGSYEQYF.

This clonotype has just a few counts. This rearrangement joins TRBV29-1 to TRBJ2-1; D remains ambiguous. Germline CDR1 and CDR2: SQVTM and ANQGSEA. V shed 0 bases and J shed 6 bases, with 9 bases lying between them. The CDR3 is 13 residues long. The CDR3 is CSVEDFEANEQFF. The CDR3 bases are TGCAGCGTTGAAGATTTCGAGGCCAATGAGCAGTTCTTC.

This chain connects TRBV5-5 to TRBJ2-5; 16 nucleotides align to TRBD2. Germline loops: CDR1 SGHKS, CDR2 YYEKEE (reference sequence). This CDR3 is 16 amino acids long. V lost 6 bases, J lost 5 bases, and 7 bases stayed unmatched. The CDR3 DNA is TGTGCCAGCACGGGACTAGCGGGAGGGATGCGCGAGACCCAGTACTTC. Translating it yields CASTGLAGGMRETQYF.

V usage is TRBV15 and J usage is TRBJ2-3; possible D gene TRBD2, 7 bases. V gave up 5 bases and J gave up 4 bases, with 19 bases separating them. The CDR3 loop spans 16 amino acids. Germline CDR1 is LNHNV and CDR2 is YYDKDF (reference sequence). In nucleotides, the CDR3 is TGTGCCACCAGCCCTAGGGGGGGGGGTGCGGCAGATACGCAGTATTTT. This codes for CATSPRGGGAADTQYF.

The chain couples TRBV7-6 to TRBJ2-1, with TRBD2 matching 8 bases. Trimming removed 3 bases from V and 4 bases from J; junction bases left unmatched: 8. There are 16 residues in the CDR3. Germline CDR1 SGHVS, CDR2 FNYEAQ. The CDR3 is CASSLSPSGGYNEQFF. The CDR3, as DNA: TGTGCCAGCAGCTTGTCCCCCAGCGGGGGTTACAATGAGCAGTTCTTC. Full variable domain (rest looked up from reference TRBV7-6 and TRBJ2-1): GAGVSQSPRYKVTKRGQDVALRCDPISGHVSLYWYRQALGQGPEFLTYFNYEAQQDKSGLPNDRFSAERPEGSISTLTIQRTEQRDSAMYRCASSLSPSGGYNEQFFGPGTRLTVL.

As for this clonotype: A read error is possible here, since a much larger clone lies one base away. The J gene is TRBJ2-1, the V gene TRBV5-1, with 10 bases fitting TRBD2. The CDR3 runs to 17 residues. CDR1 is SGHRS, CDR2 YFSETQ, per germline. After removal of 1 base from V and 6 bases from J, the junction contained 10 bases not matched to a gene. CDR3 protein: CASSLSPRAGGRNEQFF. As DNA, the CDR3 is TGCGCCAGCAGCTTGTCCCCGCGAGCGGGGGGGCGCAATGAGCAGTTCTTC. The whole variable domain, filled in from reference TRBV5-1 and TRBJ2-1, reads KAGVTQTPRYLIKTRGQQVTLSCSPISGHRSVSWYQQTPGQGLQFLFEYFSETQRNKGNFPGRFSGRQFSNSRSEMNVSTLELGDSALYLCASSLSPRAGGRNEQFFGPGTRLTVL.

The V and J genes are TRBV10-3 and TRBJ2-1; TRBD1 matches at 9 bases. Germline-derived CDR1 and CDR2 are ENHRY and SYGVKD. The V segment lost 2 bases and the J segment 8 bases; nucleotides outside the gene matches: 10. This CDR3 spans 16 amino acids. The CDR3 protein is CAISEPWDRVRDEQFF. The CDR3 bases are TGTGCCATCAGTGAGCCTTGGGACAGGGTGAGGGATGAGCAGTTCTTC.

This clonotype was observed a few times. V gene TRBV4-1 combines with J gene TRBJ2-3; 10 bases fit TRBD2. The CDR3 spans 15 residues. Trimming removed 2 bases from V and 5 bases from J; junction bases left unmatched: 4. CDR1 is MGHRA and CDR2 is YSYEKL in the germline V gene. The CDR3 sequence: CASSQSGGAIDTQYF. The CDR3 DNA reads TGCGCCAGCAGCCAAAGCGGGGGGGCAATAGATACGCAGTATTTT.

This clonotype was picked up a small number of times. The chain couples TRBV6-5 to TRBJ1-2; perhaps TRBD1 as D (5 bases). Trimming shortened V by 2 bases and J by 4 bases, and 17 bases separated the two germline ends. Germline V CDR1 and CDR2: MNHEY, SVGAGI. The CDR3 totals 16 residues. In nucleotides, the CDR3 is TGTGCCAGCAGTTACGGCCAGCAGGGCCTTTCCTATGGCTACACCTTC. Translating gives CASSYGQQGLSYGYTF.

The chain employs TRBV7-9 and TRBJ2-3; D is ambiguous. The CDR3 covers 18 residues. V dropped 0 bases and J dropped 2 bases, with 18 bases sitting between them. CDR1 and CDR2 from the germline V gene are SEHNR and FQNEAQ (reference sequence). For the CDR3, the DNA is TGTGCCAGCAGCTTAGCGTACGGCCCTCAGGACCCCACAGATACGCAGTATTTT. It codes for CASSLAYGPQDPTDTQYF.

The gene calls are TRBV4-1 and TRBJ1-3; a possible D gene is TRBD1 (6 bases). The CDR3 is 18 residues long. Deletions cut 1 base from V and 1 base from J, with 17 bases between. Germline CDR1 reads MGHRA; CDR2 reads YSYEKL. CDR3 in DNA: TGCGCCAGCAGCCAAGGACAGGAGATGAGTTGGTCTGGAAACACCATATATTTT. This encodes CASSQGQEMSWSGNTIYF.

This chain uses TRBV30 with TRBJ2-7, with D hard to call. Trimming removed 5 bases from V and 5 bases from J, with 13 bases in between. Germline CDR1 reads GTSNPN; CDR2 reads SVGIG (reference sequence). This CDR3 region has 12 residues. CDR3 bases: TGTGCCTGGGCCCTCAGCGATAACGAGCAGTACTTC. It specifies CAWALSDNEQYF.

In its sample, this clonotype was seen a few times. The chain employs TRBV7-6 and TRBJ2-7; perhaps TRBD2 as D (5 bases). Germline V gene sequence: CDR1 SGHVS, CDR2 FNYEAQ. The CDR3 has 15 residues. V lost 1 base to trimming and J lost 5 bases, with 15 bases between them. In DNA form, the CDR3 reads TGTGCCAGCAGCTTAGTAGAGGGTGCTGATAACGAGCAGTACTTC. It translates to CASSLVEGADNEQYF.